This TCR beta chain was recorded in a study of T-cell reconstitution after alpha-beta-depleted transplantation in children. Researchers prepared the TCRbeta library using unique molecular identifiers, the study reports. Each CDR3 protein is one row after TCRdb ran MiXCR on the PCR reads. The data contain some 640,000 distinct CDR3 sequences, approximately 16% of them singletons. The CDR3 is 15 amino acids. Germline V gene data show CDR1 as MDHEN and CDR2 as SYDVKM. Trimming took 5 bases from V and 4 from J, leaving 17 bases between them. The rearrangement links TRBV28 to TRBJ2-5, with D hard to call. The source material was PBMCs from the stem cell graft donor, sampled from the stem cell graft. The receptor was isolated from a human donor who donated a stem cell graft to a child with acute myeloid leukemia. DNA of the CDR3: TGTGCCAGCAGTCCCGACGACCGGCTCAGAGAGACCCAGTACTTC. Protein product: CASSPDDRLRETQYF.